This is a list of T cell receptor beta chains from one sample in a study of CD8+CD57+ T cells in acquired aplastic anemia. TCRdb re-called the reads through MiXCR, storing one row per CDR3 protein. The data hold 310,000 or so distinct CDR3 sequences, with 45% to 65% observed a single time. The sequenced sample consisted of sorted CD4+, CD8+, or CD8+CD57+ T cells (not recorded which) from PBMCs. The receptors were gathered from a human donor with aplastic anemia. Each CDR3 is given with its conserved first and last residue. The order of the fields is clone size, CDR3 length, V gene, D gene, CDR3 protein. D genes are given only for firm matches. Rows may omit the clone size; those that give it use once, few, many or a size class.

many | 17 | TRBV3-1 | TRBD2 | CASSHGGGLAGTYEQYF
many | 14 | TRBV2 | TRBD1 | CASSEDRGLQPQHF
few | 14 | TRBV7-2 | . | CASSLEVWTSPLHF
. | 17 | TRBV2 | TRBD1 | CASSEANTRDRHLWQYF
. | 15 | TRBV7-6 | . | CAGSLGHITSYEQYF
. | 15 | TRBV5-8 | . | CASSLGGTVNTEAFF
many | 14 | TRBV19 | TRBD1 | CASSIGTVNYGYTF
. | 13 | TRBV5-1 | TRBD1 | CASWGQDLDTQYF
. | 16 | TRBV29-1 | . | CSVWTGINRNTGELFF
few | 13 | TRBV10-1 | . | CASSPGYWNEQYF
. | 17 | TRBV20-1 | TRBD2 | CSAISGSGGALVDEQFF
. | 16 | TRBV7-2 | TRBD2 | CASSSTTSGYSYEQYF
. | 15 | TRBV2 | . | CASKRDLSSGNTIYF